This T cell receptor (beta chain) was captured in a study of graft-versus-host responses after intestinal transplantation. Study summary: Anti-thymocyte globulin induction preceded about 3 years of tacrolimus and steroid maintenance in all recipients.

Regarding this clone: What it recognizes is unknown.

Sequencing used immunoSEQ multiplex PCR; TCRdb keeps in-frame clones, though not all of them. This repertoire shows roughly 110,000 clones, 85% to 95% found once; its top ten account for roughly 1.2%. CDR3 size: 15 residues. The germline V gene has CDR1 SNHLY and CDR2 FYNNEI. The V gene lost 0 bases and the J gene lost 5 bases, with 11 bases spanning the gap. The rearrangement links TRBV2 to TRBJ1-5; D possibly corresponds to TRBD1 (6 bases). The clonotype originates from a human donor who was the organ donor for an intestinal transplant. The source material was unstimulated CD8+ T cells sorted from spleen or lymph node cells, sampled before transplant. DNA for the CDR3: TGTGCCAGCAGTGAAGCGAGGACAGCTTATCAGCCCCAGCATTTT. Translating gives CASSEARTAYQPQHF.